A selection of T cell receptor beta chains follows, all from one sample in a study of T cells in localized non-small cell lung cancer. TCRdb's copy holds only in-frame clones and misses some; the assay was immunoSEQ multiplex PCR. The sample shows roughly 1,100 clones, about 25% of them seen only once. The sequenced sample was normal lung tissue next to the tumor, obtained before any cancer treatment. These receptors originate from a woman between 40 and 69 years old with stage III squamous cell lung carcinoma. Each CDR3 is given with its conserved first and last residue. The order of the fields is V gene, CDR3 length, J gene, clone size, D gene, CDR3 DNA, CDR3 protein. The D gene is left open where the match is weak. Size is stated for part of the rows, as once, few or many counts, or as a class when the clone is expanded.

TRBV12-5	18	TRBJ2-3	NA	NA	TGTGCTAGTGGTTTGGTGCGGGATGGCAGGGCGGACACAGATACGCAGTATTTT	CASGLVRDGRADTDTQYF
TRBV6-8	14	TRBJ1-2	NA	NA	TGTGCCAGCAGTTACACCGGAAATCGCCCCCTCTACACCTTC	CASSYTGNRPLYTF
TRBV6-8	12	TRBJ1-2	large	NA	TGTGCCAGCAGCCCCGGAATCGTCGGCTACACCTTC	CASSPGIVGYTF
TRBV18	12	TRBJ1-1	few	NA	TGTGCCAGCTCCATAGACCCCGGCAGAGCTTTCTTT	CASSIDPGRAFF
TRBV18	15	TRBJ1-1	NA	NA	TGTGCCAGCTCACCAGCGAGGGCGATTCGGTCTGAAGCTTTCTTT	CASSPARAIRSEAFF
TRBV12-5	13	TRBJ2-5	few	NA	TGTGCCAGCACCTCGGGATTGGAAGAGACCCAGTACTTC	CASTSGLEETQYF
TRBV30	13	TRBJ1-1	NA	NA	TGTGCCTGGACAGGCCACATGAACACTGAAGCTTTCTTT	CAWTGHMNTEAFF
TRBV11-3	15	TRBJ2-7	few	NA	TGTGCCAGCAGCTGGGCGGGACAGAAGACTTACGAGCAGTACTTC	CASSWAGQKTYEQYF
TRBV4-1	13	TRBJ1-4	few	NA	TGCGCCAGCAGCCAAGATTCGGGCCAGGTTCCGTTTTTT	CASSQDSGQVPFF
TRBV5-1	15	TRBJ1-3	NA	NA	TGCGCCAGCAGCCGCATAGGAGGTACAGGAAACACCATATATTTT	CASSRIGGTGNTIYF
TRBV4-1	18	TRBJ1-3	NA	TRBD1	TGCGCCAGCAGCCAACGCCCCCCGGGACAGGGCTCTGGAAACACCATATATTTT	CASSQRPPGQGSGNTIYF
TRBV6-8	18	TRBJ1-3	medium-sized	NA	TGTGCCAGCAGTTACTCGATACCAGCCCTAGTCTCTGGAAACACCATATATTTT	CASSYSIPALVSGNTIYF
TRBV6-8	15	TRBJ2-1	NA	TRBD1	TGTGCCAGCATGGAACCGGGACAGGGATTCGGTGAGCAGTTCTTC	CASMEPGQGFGEQFF
TRBV9	14	TRBJ1-5	few	NA	TGTGCCAGCAGACACCCAGGGGTAGATCAGCCCCAGCATTTT	CASRHPGVDQPQHF
TRBV6-8	15	TRBJ1-1	large	NA	TGTGCCAGCACGGTCTCCGTTACGGGGCACACTGAAGCTTTCTTT	CASTVSVTGHTEAFF
TRBV14	14	TRBJ1-1	NA	NA	TGTGCCAGCAGCCAAATCGCAGGGCGCACTGAAGCTTTCTTT	CASSQIAGRTEAFF
TRBV7-1	13	TRBJ1-1	NA	NA	TGTGCCAGCAGCCTGACAGGGAACACTGAAGCTTTCTTT	CASSLTGNTEAFF
TRBV12-5	17	TRBJ1-3	few	TRBD1	TGTGCTAGTGGTTTGTTCCGGGAACAGGGGTACGGAAACACCATATATTTT	CASGLFREQGYGNTIYF
TRBV19	13	TRBJ1-6	NA	NA	TGTGCCAGTAGTGGGCAGGGGAACTCACCCCTCCACTTT	CASSGQGNSPLHF
TRBV11-3	17	TRBJ1-2	NA	NA	TGTGCCAGCAGCCCCCTCGGGGCCACTTATCGTGGCTATGGCTACACCTTC	CASSPLGATYRGYGYTF
TRBV29-1	12	TRBJ2-3	few	TRBD1	TGCAGCGTCAGACAGGGGCGAGATACGCAGTATTTT	CSVRQGRDTQYF
TRBV6-8	15	TRBJ2-6	NA	TRBD1	TGTGCCAGCAGCTGGGACAGCTCTGGGGCCAACGTCCTGACTTTC	CASSWDSSGANVLTF
TRBV11-3	17	TRBJ2-2	NA	TRBD1	TGTGCCAGCAGCTACCTGGGACAGGGAACACACACCGGGGAGCTGTTTTTT	CASSYLGQGTHTGELFF
TRBV19	13	TRBJ2-3	NA	NA	TGTGCCAGTGGAGGTCCCCACACAGATACGCAGTATTTT	CASGGPHTDTQYF
TRBV23-1	16	TRBJ2-3	medium-sized	TRBD1	TGCGCCAGCAGCGAGGCCACAGGGGGACTCACAGATACGCAGTATTTT	CASSEATGGLTDTQYF
TRBV5-1	15	TRBJ2-3	once	TRBD1	TGCGCCAGCAGTCCGACAGGGGGCAGCGCAGATACGCAGTATTTT	CASSPTGGSADTQYF
TRBV15	18	TRBJ2-3	NA	TRBD2	TGTGCCACCAGCAGTTTCCCGCCGAGCGGGGGGGGCACAGATACGCAGTATTTT	CATSSFPPSGGGTDTQYF
TRBV12-5	16	TRBJ2-1	NA	TRBD2	TGTGCTAGTGGTTTAAGGCGGCTAGCGGGGGTTAATGAGCAGTTCTTC	CASGLRRLAGVNEQFF
TRBV6-8	14	TRBJ2-7	NA	NA	TGTGCCATCAGTGGGGTCGGCAGCTCCTACGAGCAGTACTTC	CAISGVGSSYEQYF
TRBV29-1	12	TRBJ2-7	NA	NA	TGCAGCGTTGTTCGACAGGACTACGAGCAGTACTTC	CSVVRQDYEQYF
TRBV30	11	TRBJ1-1	NA	NA	TGTGCCTGGAGTTCGGTCACTGAAGCTTTCTTT	CAWSSVTEAFF
TRBV11-3	14	TRBJ1-5	NA	TRBD1	TGTGCCAGCGGAAGACAGGGGAGCAATCAGCCCCAGCATTTT	CASGRQGSNQPQHF
TRBV29-1	14	TRBJ2-2	NA	TRBD1	TGCAGCGTTGCTGGACAGGGGGACACCGGGGAGCTGTTTTTT	CSVAGQGDTGELFF
TRBV9	15	TRBJ1-2	NA	NA	TGTGCCAGCAGTGAAAGTATACAGGGAGGCTATGGCTACACCTTC	CASSESIQGGYGYTF
TRBV9	15	TRBJ1-2	few	NA	TGTGCCAGCAGCGTAAAAGGAACGGCAAGTCTGGGCTACACCTTC	CASSVKGTASLGYTF